This section outlines one TCR beta chain sequence together with its context. Antigen: not known. These data come from a study of CD8+ T cells in alopecia areata. General observations from the study: Significant decreases in scalp clonality and expanded CD8+ clones followed tofacitinib treatment.

RNA extraction was followed by reverse transcription into cDNA, which acted as the sequencing template. Profiled with immunoSEQ multiplex PCR; TCRdb holds only in-frame clones, not every one. This table has under 150,000 clones, 45% to 65% appearing once. Treatment given: oral pan-JAK inhibitor, 5-10 mg twice daily. The investigators collected lesional scalp punch biopsies and peripheral blood from alopecia areata patients. The specimen comprised CD4+ T cells sorted from blood, sampled at week 24, from a patient treated with tofacitinib. The TCR comes from a human donor with alopecia areata.

The CDR3 spells CASSFHLMDEQYF. The CDR3 DNA is TGCGCCAGCAGCTTTCACCTTATGGACGAGCAGTACTTC. The J gene is TRBJ2-7, the V gene TRBV5-1; D remains unclear. The germline V gene has CDR1 SGHRS and CDR2 YFSETQ. This CDR3 spans 13 amino acids. Trimming shortened V by 2 bases and J by 5 bases, and 11 bases separated the two germline ends.